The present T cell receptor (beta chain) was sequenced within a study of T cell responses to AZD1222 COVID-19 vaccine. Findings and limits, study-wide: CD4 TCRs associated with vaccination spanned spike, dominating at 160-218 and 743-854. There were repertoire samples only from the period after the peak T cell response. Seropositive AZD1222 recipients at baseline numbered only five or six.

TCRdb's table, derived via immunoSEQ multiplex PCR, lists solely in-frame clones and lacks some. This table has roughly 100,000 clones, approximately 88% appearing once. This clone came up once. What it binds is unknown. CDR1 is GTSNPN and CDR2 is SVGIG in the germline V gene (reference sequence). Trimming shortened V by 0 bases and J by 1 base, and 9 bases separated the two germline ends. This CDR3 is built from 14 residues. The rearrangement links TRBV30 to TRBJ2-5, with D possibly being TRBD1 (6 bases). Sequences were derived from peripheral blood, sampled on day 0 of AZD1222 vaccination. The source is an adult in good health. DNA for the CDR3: TGTGCCTGGAGTGTCCGACAGGCCCAAGAGACCCAGTACTTC. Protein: CAWSVRQAQETQYF.